These T cell receptor beta chains were read from a single sample in a study of T cells after yellow fever vaccination. TCRdb ran MiXCR on the 5' RACE reads and lists one entry per CDR3 protein. The table shows tens of thousands of distinct CDR3 sequences, with about 7.9% occurring only once. Sequences were derived from CD8+ T cells sorted from PBMCs, sampled about 2 weeks after the first yellow fever vaccination. These receptors were obtained from a man in his late teens or twenties who received the YFV17D yellow fever vaccine. Each CDR3 is given with its conserved first and last residue. The size field reads once, few, many, or a class for an expanded clone.

abundance: many; len: 14; v_gene: TRBV7-2; CDR3aa: CASSLEYRGETQYF
abundance: medium-sized; len: 15; v_gene: TRBV19; CDR3aa: CASRMFQGANYGYTF
abundance: many; len: 12; v_gene: TRBV29-1; CDR3aa: CSVFDINTEAFF
abundance: few; len: 17; v_gene: TRBV5-1; CDR3aa: CASSGGQGRSYNSPLHF
abundance: many; len: 13; v_gene: TRBV10-2; CDR3aa: CATAGHRNYGYTF
abundance: many; len: 16; v_gene: TRBV4-1; CDR3aa: CASSQGATAQYNEQFF
abundance: few; len: 16; v_gene: TRBV11-2; CDR3aa: CASSLLPGGSYNEQFF
abundance: many; len: 14; v_gene: TRBV4-3; CDR3aa: CASSQDLGDNEQFF
abundance: many; len: 14; v_gene: TRBV6-2/TRBV6-3; CDR3aa: CATPRAGGPNEQFF
abundance: many; len: 14; v_gene: TRBV5-1; CDR3aa: CASSLAGGETEAFF